These 22 T cell receptor beta chains were all obtained from the same sample, sequenced in a study of T cells in Graves' hyperthyroidism and ophthalmopathy. TCR beta CDR3 regions were amplified from RNA transcripts. HTBI primers were employed in a first-round RT-PCR of the TCR CDR3. TCRdb recomputed calls from the multiplex PCR reads with MiXCR, one row per CDR3 protein. The sample holds roughly 300,000 distinct CDR3 sequences, roughly 23% seen once. Sequencing was done on a sample of blood. The receptors originated from a woman aged 45-65 years with Graves' hyperthyroidism.

This clonotype was seen a few times. The gene calls are TRBV20-1 and TRBJ1-1, with D uncertain. CDR1 and CDR2 (germline): DFQATT, SNEGSKA (reference sequence). V lost 6 bases, J lost 4 bases, and 18 bases lay in between. The CDR3 spans 14 residues. In DNA, the CDR3 is TGCAGTGCCCCGCCGTTGGAGGGAGGCACTGAAGCTTTCTTT. This translates into CSAPPLEGGTEAFF.

The rearrangement uses TRBV28 and TRBJ1-2, with a possible D match to TRBD1 (6 bases). Germline V gene lookup returns CDR1 MDHEN and CDR2 SYDVKM. The CDR3 sequence is 14 residues long. The V gene lost 6 bases and the J gene lost 6 bases, with 17 bases spanning the gap. CDR3 amino acids: CASRPSGTGNGYTF. In DNA form, the CDR3 reads TGTGCCAGCAGGCCCTCCGGCACAGGGAATGGCTACACCTTC.

As concerns this clonotype: This may be a read error: a much more frequent sequence differs by one nucleotide. J is TRBJ2-3 and V is TRBV6-2 or TRBV6-3; unclear D gene. The V end was cut by 6 bases, the J end by 4 bases, with 11 bases between. CDR1 and CDR2 (germline): MNHEY, SVGEGT. The CDR3 totals 13 residues. CDR3 loop: CASRLSLADTQYF. The CDR3 bases are TGTGCCAGCAGGCTCTCCCTGGCAGATACGCAGTATTTT.

The rearrangement links TRBV12-3 or TRBV12-4 to TRBJ1-2, with 7 bases lining up with TRBD1. The V and J ends lost 5 bases and 8 bases, in that order; junction bases with no gene match: 5. This CDR3 comprises 12 residues. CDR3 residues: CASSRRTGGYTF. The CDR3 DNA follows: TGTGCCAGCAGTAGAAGGACAGGAGGCTACACCTTC.

This chain joins TRBV7-2 and TRBJ2-3; no clear D. This CDR3 comprises 15 residues. Germline V gene lookup returns CDR1 SGHTA and CDR2 FQGNSA. The V and J ends lost 5 bases and 6 bases respectively, with 18 bases between them. The CDR3 protein is CASSPYRREKDTQYF. CDR3 coding DNA: TGTGCCAGCAGCCCCTACCGACGAGAGAAGGATACGCAGTATTTT.

In its sample, this clonotype was seen a few times. This sequence joins TRBV12-3 or TRBV12-4 and TRBJ1-4; D remains unclear. V was shortened by 6 bases and J by 8 bases, with 19 bases between the two germline ends. CDR3 length: 15 amino acids. For the CDR3, the DNA is TGTGCCAGCAGCCCCCCGGGCACAATTGGGGAAAAACTGTTTTTT. It translates to CASSPPGTIGEKLFF.

This clonotype was found many times. This chain joins TRBV7-3 and TRBJ2-1, with TRBD2 as a possible D gene (6 bases). V was clipped by 5 bases and J by 8 bases, with 13 bases between them. The CDR3 length is 13 residues. The germline V gene encodes CDR1 SGHTA and CDR2 FQGTGA. The CDR3 bases are TGTGCCAGCAGCCCTCAGTGGGGGGATGAGCAGTTCTTC. Translation gives CASSPQWGDEQFF.

This chain connects TRBV12-5 to TRBJ2-1, with D maybe TRBD2 (6 bases). The germline V gene encodes CDR1 LGHNT and CDR2 FRNRAP. The V and J ends lost 0 bases and 0 bases respectively, with 15 bases between them. CDR3 length: 18 amino acids. The CDR3 loop is CASGLVRGSESSYNEQFF. The CDR3 DNA follows: TGTGCTAGTGGTTTGGTACGGGGGTCAGAAAGCTCCTACAATGAGCAGTTCTTC.

The rearrangement joins TRBV3-1 to TRBJ2-3, with TRBD2 matching over 11 bases. V trimming: 5 bases; J trimming: 2 bases; junction bases outside the gene matches: 12. CDR1 is LGHDT and CDR2 is YNNKEL in the germline V gene (reference sequence). CDR3 size: 18 residues. In nucleotides, the CDR3 is TGTGCCAGCAGCTTCGCTGGTTCGGGACTAGCGGTCACAGATACGCAGTATTTT. This encodes CASSFAGSGLAVTDTQYF.

The chain links TRBV2 to TRBJ2-7; D might be TRBD2 (6 bases). V was pared by 6 bases and J by 3 bases, with 15 bases between. CDR1 and CDR2 from the germline V gene are SNHLY and FYNNEI. The CDR3 has 14 amino acids. The CDR3 here is CASRRDPTVYEQYF. The CDR3 nucleotides are TGTGCCAGCAGGCGGGACCCAACGGTCTACGAGCAGTACTTC. Looking up the rest from reference TRBV2 and TRBJ2-7 gives the full variable domain: EPEVTQTPSHQVTQMGQEVILRCVPISNHLYFYWYRQILGQKVEFLVSFYNNEISEKSEIFDDQFSVERPDGSNFTLKIRSTKLEDSAMYFCASRRDPTVYEQYFGPGTRLTVT.

Many counts were recorded for this clonotype. V and J are TRBV28 and TRBJ2-2; the D gene is possibly TRBD1 (6 bases). This CDR3 contains 14 residues. Looked up from germline, CDR1 is MDHEN and CDR2 is SYDVKM. V was pared by 6 bases and J by 1 base, with 9 bases between. The CDR3 protein is CASRGAKNTGELFF. The CDR3 nucleotides read TGTGCCAGCAGGGGGGCAAAGAACACCGGGGAGCTGTTTTTT.

This clonotype was recorded many times. Written as DNA, the CDR3 is TGCGCCAGCAGCTCTAGCGGGGCTTACAATGAGCAGTTCTTC. Residues: CASSSSGAYNEQFF. This chain connects TRBV5-1 to TRBJ2-1, with TRBD2 matching over 9 bases. The CDR3 is 14 residues long. Germline-derived CDR1 and CDR2 are SGHRS and YFSETQ. V shed 3 bases and J 4 bases; nucleotides not matched to a gene: 2.

Ten or more counts support this clonotype. This chain uses TRBV29-1 with TRBJ1-2; 8 nucleotides line up with TRBD1. J gave up 8 bases and V 7 bases, and 18 bases lay outside the gene matches. The CDR3 has 15 amino acids. Per germline, CDR1 SQVTM and CDR2 ANQGSEA. The CDR3 loop is CSAAGSGGALGGYTF. The CDR3 coding sequence is TGCAGCGCGGCGGGATCAGGGGGCGCTTTGGGGGGCTACACCTTC.

This clonotype has more than one count but fewer than ten. V and J are TRBV15 and TRBJ1-2; D remains ambiguous. CDR3 length: 15 amino acids. Trimming shortened V by 0 bases and J by 2 bases, and 10 bases separated the two germline ends. Per germline, CDR1 LNHNV and CDR2 YYDKDF (reference sequence). CDR3 nucleotide sequence: TGTGCCACCAGCAGAGATCCCAGTCCCAACTATGGCTACACCTTC. Translating it yields CATSRDPSPNYGYTF. Together with reference TRBV15 and TRBJ1-2, the CDR3 gives the full variable domain: DAMVIQNPRYQVTQFGKPVTLSCSQTLNHNVMYWYQQKSSQAPKLLFHYYDKDFNNEADTPDNFQSRRPNTSFCFLDIRSPGLGDTAMYLCATSRDPSPNYGYTFGSGTRLTVV.

As DNA, the CDR3 is TGTGCCAGCAGCTTAGCGGGAGGGGACTATGGCTACACCTTC. Encoded protein: CASSLAGGDYGYTF. The chain is built from TRBV7-2 and TRBJ1-2, with D tentatively TRBD1 (5 bases). The CDR3 loop spans 14 amino acids. V dropped 0 bases and J dropped 3 bases, with 8 bases sitting between them. Germline assignment: CDR1 SGHTA and CDR2 FQGNSA.

The rearrangement links TRBV29-1 to TRBJ2-7; D is possibly TRBD1 (6 bases). Germline V gene lookup returns CDR1 SQVTM and CDR2 ANQGSEA. This CDR3 has 19 residues. Trimming removed 5 bases from V and 2 bases from J, with 31 bases in between. Written as DNA, the CDR3 is TGCAGCGTTCTCAGGTCCCCGGAACAGGGATTTGGAAGCGCCTACGAGCAGTACTTC. Amino acids: CSVLRSPEQGFGSAYEQYF.

The table lists this clonotype with many counts. The chain recombines TRBV3-1 with TRBJ2-1, with 12 positions matching TRBD2. This CDR3 has 17 amino acids. J was trimmed by 5 bases and V by 2 bases; bases with no gene match: 7. Germline CDR1 is LGHDT and CDR2 is YNNKEL (reference sequence). The CDR3 region has the DNA TGTGCCAGCAGCCAACCGACTAGCGGGGGCCCTAACAATGAGCAGTTCTTC. Its protein is CASSQPTSGGPNNEQFF.

This clonotype has a count of ten or more. The chain recombines TRBV7-6 with TRBJ2-7, with D possibly being TRBD2 (6 bases). Germline V gene data show CDR1 as SGHVS and CDR2 as FNYEAQ. V was shortened by 5 bases and J by 6 bases, with 20 bases between the two germline ends. The CDR3 extends over 15 amino acids. CDR3 region: CASSPLTRGISEQYF. CDR3 nucleotide sequence: TGTGCCAGCAGCCCTCTGACTAGAGGTATTTCCGAGCAGTACTTC.

This clonotype has at least ten counts. The CDR3 DNA sequence: TGCAGTGCTAGTTGGCGGGATCCGCAATCAGATACGCAGTATTTT. Encoded protein: CSASWRDPQSDTQYF. This chain connects TRBV20-1 to TRBJ2-3; D is possibly TRBD2 (6 bases). Trimming cost V 3 bases and J 4 bases, with 17 bases left between them. This CDR3 is built from 15 residues. Germline-derived CDR1 and CDR2 are DFQATT and SNEGSKA (reference sequence).

This clonotype showed up just a few times. The V gene is TRBV10-3, the J gene TRBJ2-4; D possibly corresponds to TRBD1 (6 bases). CDR1 ENHRY and CDR2 SYGVKD come from the germline V gene. CDR3 length: 15 amino acids. V dropped 1 base and J dropped 7 bases, with 14 bases sitting between them. This CDR3 reads CAISEFGQRGNIQYF. CDR3 DNA sequence: TGTGCCATCAGTGAGTTTGGACAAAGGGGGAACATTCAGTACTTC.

This clonotype was counted ten times or more. This chain joins TRBV20-1 and TRBJ2-5, with D unresolved. Germline V lookup: CDR1 DFQATT, CDR2 SNEGSKA (reference sequence). Trimming cost V 0 bases and J 7 bases, with 15 bases left between them. The CDR3 runs 14 residues. CDR3 nucleotides: TGCAGTGCTAGAGATCAAAGGGTATCGGGGACCCAGTACTTC. This translates into CSARDQRVSGTQYF.

Many counts were recorded for this clonotype. J is TRBJ2-5 and V is TRBV2; D might be TRBD2 (5 bases). Germline-derived CDR1 and CDR2 are SNHLY and FYNNEI. V shed 2 bases and J shed 7 bases, with 20 bases lying between them. The CDR3 loop spans 16 amino acids. The CDR3 reads CASSERASWEKATQYF. DNA for the CDR3: TGTGCCAGCAGTGAAAGGGCTAGTTGGGAGAAAGCGACCCAGTACTTC. The full variable domain, completed using reference TRBV2 and TRBJ2-5, is EPEVTQTPSHQVTQMGQEVILRCVPISNHLYFYWYRQILGQKVEFLVSFYNNEISEKSEIFDDQFSVERPDGSNFTLKIRSTKLEDSAMYFCASSERASWEKATQYFGPGTRLLVL.